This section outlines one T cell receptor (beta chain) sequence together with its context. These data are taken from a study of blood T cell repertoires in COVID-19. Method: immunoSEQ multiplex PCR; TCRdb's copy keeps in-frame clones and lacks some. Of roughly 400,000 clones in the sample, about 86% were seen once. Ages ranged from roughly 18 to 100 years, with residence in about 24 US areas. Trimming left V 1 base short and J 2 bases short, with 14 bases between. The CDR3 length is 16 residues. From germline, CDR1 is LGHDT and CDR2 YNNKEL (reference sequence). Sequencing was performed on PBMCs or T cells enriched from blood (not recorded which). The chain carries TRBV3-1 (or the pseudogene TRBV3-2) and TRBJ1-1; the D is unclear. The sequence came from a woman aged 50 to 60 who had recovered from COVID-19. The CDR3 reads CASSQVTCWVNTEAFF. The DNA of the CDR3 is TGTGCCAGCAGCCAAGTGACTTGTTGGGTTAACACTGAAGCTTTCTTT.